Below are 22 T cell receptor beta chains sequenced from a single sample in a study of blood T cells in healthy people across ages. Primed by a sample-barcoded 5' primer and a J-beta primer mix, a second PCR proceeded for roughly 6 to 12 cycles. A single record per CDR3 protein comes from TCRdb applying MiXCR to the 5' RACE reads. The data show about 830,000 distinct CDR3 sequences, with 58% seen just once and approximately 23% held by the top ten. Sequencing input: blood. These receptor sequences come from a man in his thirties or forties in good health.

The chain joins TRBV4-1 to TRBJ1-5; the match to TRBD1 covers 8 bases. This CDR3 has 17 amino acids. V dropped 0 bases and J dropped 7; count of bases not matched to a gene: 11. CDR1 and CDR2 from the germline V gene are MGHRA and YSYEKL. The CDR3 nucleotides read TGCGCCAGCAGCCAAGATAGGGCCAGGGGGCGAGGGCAGCCCCAGCATTTT. As protein: CASSQDRARGRGQPQHF.

V gene TRBV5-1 combines with J gene TRBJ2-1; D gene ambiguous. V shed 3 bases and J shed 10 bases, with 8 bases lying between them. Germline V gene sequence: CDR1 SGHRS, CDR2 YFSETQ. The length of the CDR3 is 11 residues. Here the CDR3 reads CASSSVVEQFF. The CDR3 DNA follows: TGCGCCAGCAGCTCGGTCGTAGAGCAGTTCTTC.

This clonotype has only a few counts. A much larger clone lies one base from this, so it may be a read error. This chain links TRBV28 with TRBJ2-1, with D uncertain. Gene TRBJ2-7 matches the end of the DNA better, so the J call may be wrong. Germline-derived CDR1 and CDR2 are MDHEN and SYDVKM. The length of the CDR3 is 14 residues. The CDR3 DNA is TGTGCCAGCAGTTTGATGGCCTCCTGCAATGAGCAGTACTTC. Encoded protein: CASSLMASCNEQYF.

V gene TRBV6-6 combines with J gene TRBJ1-2, with D maybe TRBD1 (5 bases). CDR3 length: 13 amino acids. Trimming removed 5 bases at V and 9 bases at J, with 16 bases between. CDR1 MNHNY and CDR2 SVGAGI come from the germline V gene (reference sequence). The CDR3 DNA follows: TGTGCCAGCAGTCCCGTGGGGGGGAATAGCTACACCTTC. Encoded protein: CASSPVGGNSYTF.

This rearrangement joins TRBV7-8 to TRBJ1-1, with TRBD1 matching over 7 bases. Unmatched junction bases numbered 5, after V lost 6 bases and J lost 1 base. Germline values: CDR1 SGHVS, CDR2 FQNEAQ. The CDR3 totals 14 residues. DNA of the CDR3: TGTGCCAGCAGGCGCCCAGGGGGGAACACTGAAGCTTTCTTT. Encoded protein: CASRRPGGNTEAFF.

The table lists this clonotype with a count of one. The chain is built from TRBV4-1 and TRBJ2-1; 8 bases match TRBD1. After removal of 4 bases from V and 8 bases from J, the junction contained 13 bases not matched to a gene. CDR3 length: 16 residues. The germline V gene has CDR1 MGHRA and CDR2 YSYEKL. The CDR3 loop is CASSPLGQGDMDEQFF. The CDR3 DNA reads as TGCGCCAGCAGCCCACTCGGACAGGGCGATATGGATGAGCAGTTCTTC.

The V gene is TRBV9, the J gene TRBJ2-3; TRBD2 agrees at 8 bases. Trimming removed 2 bases from V and 1 base from J; junction bases left unmatched: 9. Germline loops: CDR1 SGDLS, CDR2 YYNGEE. The CDR3 runs to 17 residues. In nucleotides, the CDR3 is TGTGCCAGCAGCGTTTTAGCGGGATCCTTTGGCACAGATACGCAGTATTTT. Its protein is CASSVLAGSFGTDTQYF. The full variable domain, its missing parts supplied by reference TRBV9 and TRBJ2-3, is DSGVTQTPKHLITATGQRVTLRCSPRSGDLSVYWYQQSLDQGLQFLIQYYNGEERAKGNILERFSAQQFPDLHSELNLSSLELGDSALYFCASSVLAGSFGTDTQYFGPGTRLTVL.

This rearrangement joins TRBV5-1 to TRBJ2-4; either TRBD1 or TRBD2 may supply D (6 bases each). Gene TRBJ2-7 matches the end of the DNA better, so the J call may be wrong. The CDR3 has 14 amino acids. Germline lookup yields CDR1 SGHRS and CDR2 YFSETQ. CDR3 amino acids: CASSLGSGDTEQYF. DNA for the CDR3: TGCGCCAGCAGCTTGGGGTCGGGGGACACCGAGCAGTACTTC.

The chain couples TRBV20-1 to TRBJ2-7; TRBD1 is a possible D gene (6 bases). Trimming stripped 6 bases from V and 0 bases from J, with 15 bases between. There are 14 residues in the CDR3. CDR1 DFQATT and CDR2 SNEGSKA come from the germline V gene (reference sequence). CDR3 sequence (DNA): TGCAGTGCAATGGACAGAGCCTCCTCCTACGAGCAGTACTTC. It translates to CSAMDRASSYEQYF.

The chain has TRBV27 and TRBJ2-5; D remains ambiguous. Per the germline V gene, CDR1 is MNHEY and CDR2 is SMNVEV (reference sequence). The CDR3 sequence is 13 residues long. V dropped 3 bases and J dropped 7 bases, with 12 bases sitting between them. The CDR3 region is CASSFTESSTQYF. The CDR3 DNA reads as TGTGCCAGCAGTTTTACGGAATCGTCGACCCAGTACTTC.

This chain uses TRBV20-1 with TRBJ2-4; TRBD1 matches 7 bases. The DNA matches TRBJ2-5 better at its end, which makes the J call doubtful. Germline V gene data show CDR1 as DFQATT and CDR2 as SNEGSKA (reference sequence). The CDR3 extends over 16 amino acids. CDR3 in DNA: TGCAGTGCTAGTGAAGGGGGCGGGTCGGGTCAAGAGACCCAGTACTTC. It specifies CSASEGGGSGQETQYF.

The V gene is TRBV6-1, the J gene TRBJ2-3; 8 nucleotides match TRBD2. V lost 8 bases, J lost 0 bases, and 7 bases stayed unmatched. This CDR3 comprises 15 residues. Germline V gene lookup returns CDR1 MNHNS and CDR2 SASEGT. DNA of the CDR3: TGTGCCAGCTCGGCACTAGCGGACAGCACAGATACGCAGTATTTT. As protein: CASSALADSTDTQYF.

A single count supports this clonotype. The chain has TRBV29-1 and TRBJ2-3; the D is unclear. Germline values: CDR1 SQVTM, CDR2 ANQGSEA. CDR3 length equals 12 residues. Trimming took 6 bases from V and 6 from J, leaving 13 bases between them. As DNA, the CDR3 is TGCAGCGTGTCAGGTAGACTGGATACGCAGTATTTT. Its protein product is CSVSGRLDTQYF.

This clonotype was seen a handful of times. For the CDR3, the DNA is TGCAGTGCTAGACGGGGGGCCTATGGCTACACCTTC. As protein: CSARRGAYGYTF. This rearrangement joins TRBV20-1 to TRBJ1-2, with D possibly matching TRBD1 (6 bases). The CDR3 loop spans 12 amino acids. The V gene's germline CDR1 is DFQATT and CDR2 SNEGSKA (reference sequence). V lost 2 bases and J 4 bases, leaving 8 bases between the germline ends.

The J gene is TRBJ2-6, the V gene TRBV20-1, with TRBD1 matching over 9 bases. The CDR3 extends over 16 amino acids. CDR1 is DFQATT, CDR2 SNEGSKA, per germline (reference sequence). With 1 base clipped from V and 4 bases from J, the junction kept 5 bases outside the gene matches. The DNA of the CDR3 is TGCAGTGCTAGAGCCGAACAGGGGGCAGGGGCCAACGTCCTGACTTTC. Translating gives CSARAEQGAGANVLTF.

This rearrangement joins TRBV4-1 to TRBJ2-5, with D possibly matching TRBD2 (7 bases). The last part of the DNA fits TRBJ2-7 better; the J call may be wrong. The CDR3 runs 16 residues. CDR1 MGHRA and CDR2 YSYEKL come from the germline V gene. The CDR3 DNA reads as TGCGCCAGCAGCCACCCAGGGGAGGGAAACCGGGACGAGCAGTACTTC. Translation gives CASSHPGEGNRDEQYF.

The rearrangement joins TRBV7-9 to TRBJ1-4, with 7 bases aligning to TRBD1. The CDR3 extends over 17 amino acids. With V trimmed by 3 bases and J by 7 bases, 14 bases remained unmatched. The V gene's germline CDR1 is SEHNR and CDR2 FQNEAQ (reference sequence). The CDR3 DNA reads TGTGCCAGCAGCTTCCTGATGACAACAGGGGCCCCTGAAAAACTGTTTTTT. Translation gives CASSFLMTTGAPEKLFF.

The chain couples TRBV6-5 to TRBJ2-5; D call uncertain. The CDR3 is 11 amino acids. Germline assignment: CDR1 MNHEY and CDR2 SVGAGI. V shed 1 base and J shed 11 bases, with 8 bases lying between them. The DNA of the CDR3 is TGTGCCAGCAGTTACTTAAAGGAGCAGTACTTC. This sequence encodes CASSYLKEQYF.

The chain recombines TRBV20-1 with TRBJ1-4; D is unresolved. From germline, CDR1 is DFQATT and CDR2 SNEGSKA (reference sequence). V shed 4 bases and J shed 7 bases, with 10 bases lying between them. This CDR3 is built from 12 residues. The CDR3 nucleotides are TGCAGTGCTATAGACGGAGTTGAAAAACTGTTTTTT. Its translation is CSAIDGVEKLFF.

This clonotype has a handful of counts. DNA of the CDR3: TGCAGTGCTAGATTTCCGGGACTAGCGGGATACTCTCGCGAGCAGTACTTC. Translation: CSARFPGLAGYSREQYF. V gene TRBV20-1 combines with J gene TRBJ2-5; 13 bases agree with TRBD2. The J call may be wrong; the DNA end is better matched by TRBJ2-7. Germline V gives CDR1 DFQATT, CDR2 SNEGSKA (reference sequence). This CDR3 is built from 17 residues.

This sequence joins TRBV7-2 and TRBJ2-4; D is unclear. The better agreement between TRBJ2-7 and the DNA end casts doubt on the J call. The CDR3 totals 12 residues. Germline V CDR1 and CDR2: SGHTA, FQGNSA. The CDR3 nucleotides are TGTGCCAGCAGCTTCGCGTCACGCGAGCAGTACTTC. Residues: CASSFASREQYF.

The chain has TRBV2 and TRBJ2-5; 14 nucleotides agree with TRBD2. V shed 3 bases and J 4 bases; nucleotides not matched to a gene: 4. Germline-derived CDR1 and CDR2 are SNHLY and FYNNEI. This CDR3 comprises 16 residues. The CDR3 sequence: CASSDGLAGGRETQYF. The CDR3 DNA reads TGTGCCAGCAGTGACGGACTAGCGGGGGGCAGAGAGACCCAGTACTTC.